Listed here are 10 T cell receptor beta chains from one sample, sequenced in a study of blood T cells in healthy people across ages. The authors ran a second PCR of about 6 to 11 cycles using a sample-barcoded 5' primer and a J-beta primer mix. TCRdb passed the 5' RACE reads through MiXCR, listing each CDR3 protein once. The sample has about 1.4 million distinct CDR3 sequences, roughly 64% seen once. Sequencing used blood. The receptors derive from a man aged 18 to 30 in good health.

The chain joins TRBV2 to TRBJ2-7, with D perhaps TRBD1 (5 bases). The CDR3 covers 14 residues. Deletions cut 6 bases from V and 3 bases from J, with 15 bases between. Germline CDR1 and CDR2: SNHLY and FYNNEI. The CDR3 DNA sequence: TGTGCCAGCAGCAACCGACAGACCAACTACGAGCAGTACTTC. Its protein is CASSNRQTNYEQYF.

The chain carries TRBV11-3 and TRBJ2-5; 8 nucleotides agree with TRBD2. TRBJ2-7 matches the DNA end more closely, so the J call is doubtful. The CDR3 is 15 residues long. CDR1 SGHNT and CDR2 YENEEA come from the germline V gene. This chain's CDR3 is CASSLGGLGGNEQYF. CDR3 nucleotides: TGTGCCAGCAGCTTAGGGGGACTAGGGGGAAACGAGCAGTACTTC.

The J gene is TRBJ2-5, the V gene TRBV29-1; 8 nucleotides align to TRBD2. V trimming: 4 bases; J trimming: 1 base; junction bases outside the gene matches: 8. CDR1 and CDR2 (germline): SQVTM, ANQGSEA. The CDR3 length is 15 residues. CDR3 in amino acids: CSVVVRGAIQETQYF. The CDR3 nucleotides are TGCAGCGTTGTGGTGCGGGGGGCCATCCAAGAGACCCAGTACTTC.

CDR3 sequence reads: CASSEAYGRYEQYF. The CDR3 DNA sequence: TGTGCCAGCAGTGAAGCGTACGGCCGCTACGAGCAGTACTTC. The chain has TRBV2 and TRBJ2-4; D ambiguous. The end of the DNA is better explained by TRBJ2-7, so the J call may be wrong. This CDR3 contains 14 residues. CDR1 is SNHLY and CDR2 is FYNNEI in the germline V gene.

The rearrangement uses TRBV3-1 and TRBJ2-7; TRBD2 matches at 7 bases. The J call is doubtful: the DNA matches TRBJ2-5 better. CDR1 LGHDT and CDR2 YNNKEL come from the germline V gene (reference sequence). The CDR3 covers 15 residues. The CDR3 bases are TGTGCCAGCAGCCCCCGGGAGGCATCCGAAGAGACCCAGTACTTC. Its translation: CASSPREASEETQYF.

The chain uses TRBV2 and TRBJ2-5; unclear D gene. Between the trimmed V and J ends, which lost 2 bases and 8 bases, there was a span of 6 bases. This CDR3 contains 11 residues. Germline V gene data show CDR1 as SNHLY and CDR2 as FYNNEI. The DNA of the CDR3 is TGTGCCAGCAGTGAAACCTCTACCCAGTACTTC. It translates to CASSETSTQYF.

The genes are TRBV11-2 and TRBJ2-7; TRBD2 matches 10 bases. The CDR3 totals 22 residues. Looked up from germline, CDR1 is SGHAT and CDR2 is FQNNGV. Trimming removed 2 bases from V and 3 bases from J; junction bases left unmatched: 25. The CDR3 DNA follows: TGTGCCAGCAGCTTAAGGTTGGGTGACAGAGGTCTAGCGGGAGACCTTTTCTACGAGCAGTACTTC. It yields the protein CASSLRLGDRGLAGDLFYEQYF.

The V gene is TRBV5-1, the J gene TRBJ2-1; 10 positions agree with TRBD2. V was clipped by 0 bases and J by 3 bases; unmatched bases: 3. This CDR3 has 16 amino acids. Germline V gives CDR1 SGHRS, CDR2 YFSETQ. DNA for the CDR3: TGCGCCAGCAGCTTGGAGAGCGGGAGGGGCTACAATGAGCAGTTCTTC. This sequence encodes CASSLESGRGYNEQFF.

The CDR3 nucleotides are TGTGCCAGCAGCCCTAGCGGGGGGGTCGACGAGCAGTACTTC. Translation: CASSPSGGVDEQYF. V usage is TRBV2 and J usage is TRBJ2-5; TRBD2 matches at 12 bases. The J call may be wrong; the DNA end is better matched by TRBJ2-7. Germline loops: CDR1 SNHLY, CDR2 FYNNEI. The CDR3 has 14 amino acids.

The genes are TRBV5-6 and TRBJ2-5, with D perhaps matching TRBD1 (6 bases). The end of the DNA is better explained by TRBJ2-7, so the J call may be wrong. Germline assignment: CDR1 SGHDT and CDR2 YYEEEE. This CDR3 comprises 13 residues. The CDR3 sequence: CASSEQGRHEQYF. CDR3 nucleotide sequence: TGTGCCAGCAGCGAACAGGGTCGGCACGAGCAGTACTTC.